This TCR beta chain appears in the sequencing data of a study of T cells in women clearing cervical HPV infection. immunoSEQ multiplex PCR used an average of roughly 1,300 ng genomic DNA. Only in-frame clones appear in the TCRdb table, and some are missing; sequencing was by immunoSEQ multiplex PCR. In total, the table holds 25,000 to 30,000 clones. Overall study results and limits: CIN3+ cases had significantly higher TCR repertoire richness than controls, but evenness did not differ.

This CDR3 has 17 amino acids. Germline V CDR1 and CDR2: LGHNA, YNFKEQ. Notes on this clone: What it binds is not known. One end of the junction does not line up with germline, which may come from a read error. The missing CDR3 end, 3 residues past where the read stops, is filled in from the germline J gene.

All participants had a single incident cervical HPV16 infection, and prevalent HPV16 infections were excluded. The chain couples TRBV4-2 to TRBJ2-2; D perhaps matches TRBD2 (6 bases). The receptor was isolated from a woman aged 18-70 years with a cervical HPV16 infection that either progressed to CIN3+ or cleared (not recorded which). Input material: blood buffy coat. CDR3 DNA, as far as it was read: TGCGCCAGCAGCCAAGATGGGGCCCGGGGGTGGACCGGGGAG. Protein: CASSQDGARGWTGE. The full CDR3 is CASSQDGARGWTGELFF.